This TCR beta chain came from a study of blood T cell repertoires in COVID-19. The overall study: Samples taken during acute and convalescent COVID-19 were collected in the United States, Italy and Spain.

Self-reported history from a screening survey and questionnaire set each donor's cohort. The repertoire was sequenced with immunoSEQ multiplex PCR; TCRdb's copy has only in-frame clones and lacks some. The sample lists over 300,000 clones, 87% occurring once. Per germline, CDR1 KGHSH and CDR2 LQKENI. The CDR3 contains 13 residues. The J segment lost 9 bases and the V segment lost 3 bases, leaving 3 bases of the junction unmatched. V and J are TRBV18 and TRBJ1-5; 9 bases align to TRBD1. Material: PBMCs or T cells enriched from blood (not recorded which). The TCR was taken from a young woman who had recovered from COVID-19. The DNA of the CDR3 is TGTGCCAGCTCACCGGGACAGGGCAGGCCCCAGCATTTT. This sequence encodes CASSPGQGRPQHF.